The 3 T cell receptor beta chains below come from one sample, sequenced in a study of blood T cell repertoires in COVID-19. TCRdb's copy holds only in-frame clones and misses some; the assay was immunoSEQ multiplex PCR. This sample has about 250,000 clones; approximately 90% occur once, and the top ten carry roughly 6.3%. The specimen was PBMCs or T cells enriched from blood (not recorded which). These receptors were taken from a woman aged 25 to 45 with acute COVID-19.

The chain joins TRBV3-1 (or the pseudogene TRBV3-2) to TRBJ2-3; D perhaps matches TRBD1 (7 bases). This CDR3 region has 14 residues. The V end lost 5 bases, the J end lost 5 bases, and 14 bases lay between the germline ends. Germline V gene sequence: CDR1 LGHDT, CDR2 YNNKEL (reference sequence). CDR3 DNA: TGTGCCAGCAGCACGGAGGGGGCAGGAGATACGCAGTATTTT. Protein product: CASSTEGAGDTQYF.

The chain has TRBV7-2 and TRBJ2-7, with D tentatively TRBD2 (6 bases). Germline V gene data show CDR1 as SGHTA and CDR2 as FQGNSA. With 8 bases removed from V and 3 bases from J, the gap between germline ends came to 20 bases. This CDR3 has 15 amino acids. The CDR3 loop reads CASCPEGGGGYEQYF. The CDR3 DNA follows: TGTGCCAGCTGCCCCGAGGGAGGAGGCGGCTACGAGCAGTACTTC.

This clone has just one count. The chain links TRBV9 to TRBJ2-1, with 13 bases aligning to TRBD2. V shed 1 base and J 7 bases; nucleotides not matched to a gene: 5. Germline CDR1 and CDR2: SGDLS and YYNGEE. The CDR3 has 16 residues. CDR3 in amino acids: CASSVLTSGRLNEQFF. The CDR3, as DNA: TGTGCCAGCAGCGTACTGACTAGCGGGAGGTTGAATGAGCAGTTCTTC.